This T cell receptor (beta chain) emerged from a study of identical twins (dated by TCRdb to 2016 to 2017). For context, the study as a whole: To test whether fetal clonotypes persist, the study used deep sequencing on TCR alpha and beta repertoires from monozygotic twins, unrelated adults of various ages, and cord blood. To rule out contamination, the twin experiments were replicated at different times with different library preparation protocols. Study-wide findings and limitations: Out-of-frame TCR alpha sequences shared between twins showed an excess of low generation-probability sequences compared with coincidental sharing between unrelated individuals. In monozygotic twins, recombination models systematically underestimated out-of-frame TCR alpha sharing, but the models matched the sharing seen between unrelated individuals. Invariant T cells such as MAIT and iNKT could partly confound zero-insertion analyses, although diverse VJ usage argued against such confounding for most clonotypes. Abundant cord blood beta clonotypes carried fewer insertions; young adult naive repertoires showed a weaker similar trend, while memory repertoires showed none. Conclusions relied on cross-sectional statistical analysis, since the same donors could not be followed over many years. In beta out-of-frame sequences, excess twin sharing was weaker, because having fewer shared sequences lowered the signal-to-noise ratio.

Only healthy Caucasian donors were included. The twin cohort consisted of three pairs of female monozygotic twins, all aged roughly 18 to 29 years. Positive isolation kits from Invitrogen were used to isolate CD4+ and CD8+ T cell populations. Taken from the germline V gene, the CDR1 and CDR2 loops are SGHRS and YFSETQ. Trimming removed 4 bases from V and 6 bases from J; the gene matches leave 9 bases unexplained. Reading from cysteine to phenylalanine, the CDR3 counts 17 amino acids. The sequence is cut down to CDR3 DNA, 51 bases in frame from base 1. Libraries were prepared through 5' RACE. Data came from an Illumina HiSeq 2000. A universal primer binding site was introduced by template switching, and a unique molecular identifier was present in the final cDNA, enabling accurate counting of TCR cDNA molecules. First-strand cDNA for TCR alpha and beta chains was synthesized from specific primers in the conserved constant-segment region. To control for contamination, every cDNA library carried two barcodes: a SMART-Mk sample barcode plus Illumina barcodes. TruSeq adapter sequences and Illumina sample barcodes were added in two successive PCR steps. The TCR alpha and beta cDNA libraries were sequenced on the Illumina HiSeq platform using custom primers. The original pipeline was this. Unique molecular identifiers were extracted from raw reads with MiGEC, and CDR3 positions were determined with MiXCR. Recombination models were inferred per individual with the repgenHMM and IGoR tools using an EM algorithm. The tcR package in R was used for shared clonotype analysis, with sharing normalized by the product of cloneset sizes. To study raw recombination without the effects of thymic and clonal selection, out-of-frame nonproductive sequences were analyzed. TCRdb ran its own pipeline on the public reads, namely fastp trimming at Q25 and MiXCR clone calling, and kept in-frame beta chains. Identical CDR3 protein sequences are pooled into one entry, listed with their most common genes and DNA. These V and J calls rely on TCRdb rather than the paper's analysis. Present in this sample are around 490,000 distinct CDR3 sequences, 20% to 25% of which were seen just once. The top ten clonotypes cover 0.48% of the sample.

Remarks on this clonotype: Its antigen is currently not known. No base qualities exist here, and no much larger clone lies one base off it.

These data are also associated with another study on yellow fever vaccine responses in identical twins. As the second paper documents: The authors reported that the T cell response to vaccination in identical twins appeared partly convergent and partly personalized. The study precisely tracked vaccine-responding T cell clones in identical twins.

Sequencing input: CD4+ T cells sorted from blood. The chain employs TRBV5-1 and TRBJ2-1, with 14 bases matching TRBD2. This sequence originates from a woman aged 18 to 35 in good health. The DNA sequence is given as TGCGCCAGCAGCCCCGGACTAGCGGGGGGTCTGAGCAATGAGCAGTTCTTC. Translated, this is CASSPGLAGGLSNEQFF.